Detailed here is one T cell receptor (beta chain). What it binds is not known. This CDR3 is built from 15 residues. J gave up 6 bases and V 4 bases, and 6 bases lay outside the gene matches. Germline V gives CDR1 SGDLS, CDR2 YYNGEE. This entry comes from a study of shared clonotypes between healthy human individuals. Findings and limits, study-wide: Donors were few, which limited the genetic and exposure-history diversity represented.

When replicate PCRs were run on sorted subsets, they used about 200 ng DNA, around 33,000 T cell genomes. Assay used: immunoSEQ multiplex PCR; TCRdb lists only in-frame clones, some missing. The sample records some 2.4 million clones, roughly 93% being singletons. The source material was naive CD4+ T cells from PBMCs. Subset reported: CD45RA+ positively selected. The receptor's source is a man aged 18 to 35 in good health. Some clones in this sample may be carry-over from other donors' samples. This chain uses TRBV9 with TRBJ2-7, with 14 nucleotides matching TRBD2. In DNA form, the CDR3 reads TGTGCCAGCAGCCCTCGACTAGCGGGAGGGAGCGAGCAGTACTTC. Residues: CASSPRLAGGSEQYF.